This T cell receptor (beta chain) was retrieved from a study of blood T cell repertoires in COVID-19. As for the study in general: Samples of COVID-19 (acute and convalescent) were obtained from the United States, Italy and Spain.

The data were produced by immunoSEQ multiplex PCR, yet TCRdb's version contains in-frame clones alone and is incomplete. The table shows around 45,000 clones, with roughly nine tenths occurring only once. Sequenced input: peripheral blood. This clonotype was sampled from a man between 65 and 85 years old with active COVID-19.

The CDR3 reads CASSYSLRDTDTQYF. In DNA form, the CDR3 reads TGTGCCAGCAGTTACTCGTTACGGGACACAGATACGCAGTATTTT. V gene TRBV6-2 or TRBV6-3 combines with J gene TRBJ2-3; weak D call: TRBD2 (5 bases). The length of the CDR3 is 15 residues. With 0 bases removed from V and 2 bases from J, the gap between germline ends came to 9 bases. Per germline, CDR1 MNHEY and CDR2 SVGEGT.